The next 6 T cell receptor beta chains were all read from a single sample in a study of beta chain features in type 1 diabetes. Study-level results: Shorter TCRB CDR3s, moderately but significantly so, were found in Type 1 diabetes patients in all four CD4+ subsets.

The entirety of the isolated RNA underwent reverse transcription, so expressed TCRB transcripts were sequenced. Profiled with immunoSEQ multiplex PCR; TCRdb holds only in-frame clones, not every one. This table holds about 240,000 clones, approximately 15% found once. These receptors lack a known antigen. Material for sequencing was naive CD4+ T cells from blood. The receptors stem from a man in his thirties or forties with type 1 diabetes.

This clone was counted between two and nine times. The gene calls are TRBV5-4 and TRBJ1-1, with TRBD1 identical over 8 bases. Germline V gene lookup returns CDR1 SGHNT and CDR2 YYREEE (reference sequence). The CDR3 runs 12 residues. V lost 8 bases, J lost 6 bases, and 6 bases stayed unmatched. The CDR3 here is CASRGQEPEAFF. Written as DNA, the CDR3 is TGTGCCAGTAGGGGACAGGAACCTGAAGCTTTCTTT.

J is TRBJ2-3 and V is TRBV4-2; D unresolved. The CDR3 covers 14 residues. Germline V lookup: CDR1 LGHNA, CDR2 YNFKEQ. Trimming pared 0 bases from V and 6 bases from J, leaving 10 bases between. The CDR3 region is CASSQEAPRDTQYF. The DNA of the CDR3 is TGTGCCAGCAGCCAAGAGGCGCCGAGGGATACGCAGTATTTT.

This clone was observed a handful of times. Other DNA sequences in this sample translate to the same CDR3. The chain carries TRBV19 and TRBJ1-1; D perhaps matches TRBD1 (5 bases). Per germline, CDR1 LNHDA and CDR2 SQIVND (reference sequence). The CDR3 length is 13 residues. The V end lost 3 bases, the J end lost 1 base, and 6 bases lay between the germline ends. The CDR3 DNA is TGTGCCAGTAGTATTGGACAGAACACTGAAGCTTTCTTT. Translation: CASSIGQNTEAFF.

The chain links TRBV28 to TRBJ2-6; TRBD2 aligns across 10 bases. The CDR3 consists of 18 residues. Trimming removed 6 bases from V and 1 base from J; junction bases left unmatched: 9. Germline assignment: CDR1 MDHEN and CDR2 SYDVKM. CDR3 sequence: CASSTTFSGGSGANVLTF. CDR3 coding DNA: TGTGCCAGCAGCACGACTTTTAGCGGGGGGTCTGGGGCCAACGTCCTGACTTTC.

The chain has TRBV2 and TRBJ1-1, with D uncertain. Trimming removed 0 bases at V and 11 bases at J, with 16 bases between. This CDR3 contains 14 residues. CDR1 and CDR2 from the germline V gene are SNHLY and FYNNEI. CDR3: CASSEALRIRSAFF. DNA of the CDR3: TGTGCCAGCAGTGAAGCGCTTCGTATCCGTAGCGCTTTCTTT.

A few counts support this clone. The V and J genes are TRBV30 and TRBJ2-1; 7 bases line up with TRBD1. The CDR3 totals 14 residues. Germline assignment: CDR1 GTSNPN and CDR2 SVGIG (reference sequence). V was clipped by 2 bases and J by 3 bases; unmatched bases: 4. The DNA for the CDR3 is TGTGCCTGGAGTCCCGGGACAGACTACAATGAGCAGTTCTTC. Its translation: CAWSPGTDYNEQFF.